This TCR beta chain is from a study of shared clonotypes between healthy human individuals. Study conclusions and caveats: At large depth, rarefaction still showed sorted-subset sequencing to be incomplete.

Trimming took 5 bases from V and 5 from J; bases not matched to a gene: 8. The CDR3 sequence is 14 residues long. Per the germline V gene, CDR1 is MNHNY and CDR2 is SVGAGI (reference sequence). As regards this clone: Antigen unknown.

Each sample came from a Caucasian adult donor living in Nashville, Tennessee. Under the authors' procedure: Filtering differed since immunoSEQ provided only junctions, with no quality scores. Assay used: immunoSEQ multiplex PCR; TCRdb lists only in-frame clones, some missing. V and J calls and clone size are those listed in that table; D and trimming were worked out from the DNA. The sample records roughly 700,000 clones, around 67% being singletons. The chain carries TRBV6-6 and TRBJ1-1; 7 nucleotides align to TRBD1. The sequenced sample consisted of memory CD4+ T cells sorted from blood. Subset: CD45RA-negative fraction. This receptor was taken from a woman aged 30 to 39 in good health. CDR3 in DNA: TGTGCCAGCAGTCAAAGACAGGGTTCGACTGAAGCTTTCTTT. Translated, it gives CASSQRQGSTEAFF.